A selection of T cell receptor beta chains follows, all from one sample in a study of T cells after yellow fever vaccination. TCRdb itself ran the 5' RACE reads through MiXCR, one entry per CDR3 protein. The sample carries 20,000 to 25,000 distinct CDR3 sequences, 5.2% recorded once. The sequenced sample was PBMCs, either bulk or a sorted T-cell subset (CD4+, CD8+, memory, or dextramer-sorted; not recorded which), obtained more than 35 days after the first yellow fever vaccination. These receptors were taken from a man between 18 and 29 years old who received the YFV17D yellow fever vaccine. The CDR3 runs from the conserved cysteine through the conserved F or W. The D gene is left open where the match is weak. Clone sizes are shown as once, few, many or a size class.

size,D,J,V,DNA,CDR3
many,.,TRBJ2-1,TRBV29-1,TGCAGCGTTGAAGTCGGTAGTAGGAGGGGTGAGCAGTTCTTC,CSVEVGSRRGEQFF
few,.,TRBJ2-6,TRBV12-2,TGTGCAAGTCGCCCGGACAGGGGGACAGGGGCCAACGTCCTGACTTTC,CASRPDRGTGANVLTF
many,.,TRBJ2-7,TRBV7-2,TGTGCCAGCAGCCCCACCGTGGGTTTCTACGAGCAGTACTTC,CASSPTVGFYEQYF
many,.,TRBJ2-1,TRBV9,TGTGCCAGCAGCGTGGGGTCCCGACTGGGGGAGCAGTTCTTC,CASSVGSRLGEQFF
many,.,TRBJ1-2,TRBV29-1,TGCAGCGTTGAAGTGGCTTGGGAGGGGGCTAACTATGGCTACACCTTC,CSVEVAWEGANYGYTF
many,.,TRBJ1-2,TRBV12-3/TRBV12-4,TGTGCCAGCAGCCTCGGGGCCAGCTATGGCTACACCTTC,CASSLGASYGYTF
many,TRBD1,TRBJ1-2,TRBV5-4,TGTGCCAGCAGCCCGGACAGGTTGTATGGCTACACCTTC,CASSPDRLYGYTF
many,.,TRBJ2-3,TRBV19,TGTGCCAGTAGTCCCCTAGAGGCGACAGATACGCAGTATTTT,CASSPLEATDTQYF
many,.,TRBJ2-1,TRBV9,TGTGCCAGCAGCGGTTCGTGGGGAGGTGAGCAGTTCTTC,CASSGSWGGEQFF
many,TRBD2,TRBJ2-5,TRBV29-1,TGCAGCGTTCATAGCGGGGAAGAGACCCAGTACTTC,CSVHSGEETQYF